The clone carrying this T cell receptor (beta chain) appeared a few times. Its antigen remains unidentified. These data originate in a study of cytomegalovirus exposure and HLA in healthy donors. The study, taken as a whole, reports: Reportedly, cytomegalovirus status was diagnosed with high sensitivity and specificity. In vitro work confirmed that a few CMV-associated chains recognize CMV antigens.

Primers for the PCR totalled 60 Vbeta and 13 Jbeta. Assay: immunoSEQ multiplex PCR; the TCRdb copy retains only in-frame clones and omits some. The repertoire has roughly 120,000 clones, roughly 9.9% of them found once; the top ten carry roughly 3.1%. CDR3 length equals 14 residues. V lost 5 bases to trimming and J lost 8 bases; unmatched junction nucleotides: 11. Germline V lookup: CDR1 MNHEY, CDR2 SMNVEV (reference sequence). This clonotype originated in a young man in good health and CMV-seronegative. The V and J genes are TRBV27 and TRBJ2-5; 7 bases map to TRBD1. Source material: PBMCs. CDR3 region: CASSPRGQRGTQYF. In DNA form, the CDR3 reads TGTGCCAGCAGTCCAAGGGGGCAGAGGGGCACCCAGTACTTC.